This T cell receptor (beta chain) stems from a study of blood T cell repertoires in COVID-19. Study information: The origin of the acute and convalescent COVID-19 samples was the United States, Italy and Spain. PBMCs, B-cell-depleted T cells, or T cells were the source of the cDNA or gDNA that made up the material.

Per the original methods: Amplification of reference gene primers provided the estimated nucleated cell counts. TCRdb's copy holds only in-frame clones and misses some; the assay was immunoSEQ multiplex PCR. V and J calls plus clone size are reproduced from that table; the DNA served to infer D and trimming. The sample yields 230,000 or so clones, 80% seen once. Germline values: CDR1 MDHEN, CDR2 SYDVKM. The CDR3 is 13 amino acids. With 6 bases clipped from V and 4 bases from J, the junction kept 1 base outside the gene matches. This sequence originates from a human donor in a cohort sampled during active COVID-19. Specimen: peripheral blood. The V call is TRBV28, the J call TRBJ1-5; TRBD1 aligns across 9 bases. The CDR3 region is CASRTGGNQPQHF. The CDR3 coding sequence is TGTGCCAGCAGGACAGGGGGAAATCAGCCCCAGCATTTT.